These 8 T cell receptor beta chains originate from one sample sequenced in a study of T cells of healthy individuals. TCRdb ran MiXCR on the 5' RACE reads and lists one entry per CDR3 protein. The sample consists of 85,000 to 100,000 distinct CDR3 sequences, 15% to 20% of them appearing once. Receptors originate from a human donor in good health.

Only a few counts were recorded for this clonotype. V gene TRBV29-1 combines with J gene TRBJ1-2; D gene unclear. The CDR3 sequence is 11 residues long. Trimming cost V 2 bases and J 4 bases, with 5 bases left between them. CDR1 is SQVTM and CDR2 is ANQGSEA in the germline V gene. The DNA of the CDR3 is TGCAGCGTTGAACAAGCCTATGGCTACACCTTC. Its protein product is CSVEQAYGYTF.

This clonotype was observed a handful of times. The chain employs TRBV7-8 and TRBJ1-4; the D gene is possibly TRBD1 (6 bases). CDR1 and CDR2 (germline): SGHVS, FQNEAQ. V was shortened by 6 bases and J by 8 bases, with 16 bases between the two germline ends. CDR3 size: 14 residues. CDR3 sequence: CASRPDSQREKLFF. The DNA of the CDR3 is TGTGCCAGCAGACCGGACAGCCAGAGGGAAAAACTGTTTTTT.

This chain joins TRBV24-1 and TRBJ2-5; D is perhaps TRBD1 or TRBD2 (8 bases each). Trimming removed 7 bases from V and 5 bases from J, with 25 bases in between. The CDR3 covers 17 residues. Germline V CDR1 and CDR2: KGHDR, SFDVKD. The DNA of the CDR3 is TGTGCCACCAGCAGTACTAGCGGAATCACAGGGGGGGAGACCCAGTACTTC. Encoded protein: CATSSTSGITGGETQYF.

This clonotype has a count of ten or more. The rearrangement links TRBV9 to TRBJ2-7; D remains unclear. In germline, CDR1 is SGDLS, CDR2 YYNGEE. This CDR3 has 13 residues. Trimming took off 0 bases at V and 6 bases at J, with 10 bases between the two ends. CDR3 DNA: TGTGCCAGCAGCGTAGACAGTCGAAGCGAGCAGTACTTC. The encoded protein is CASSVDSRSEQYF. Variable domain in full (rest from reference TRBV9 and TRBJ2-7): DSGVTQTPKHLITATGQRVTLRCSPRSGDLSVYWYQQSLDQGLQFLIQYYNGEERAKGNILERFSAQQFPDLHSELNLSSLELGDSALYFCASSVDSRSEQYFGPGTRLTVT.

V gene TRBV7-9 combines with J gene TRBJ1-4, with D possibly matching TRBD1 (6 bases). V lost 5 bases and J lost 8, with 18 bases in between. The CDR3 is 15 residues long. Germline-derived CDR1 and CDR2 are SEHNR and FQNEAQ (reference sequence). The CDR3, as DNA: TGTGCCAGCAGCCCAGAGGGGGGCGCGAGGGAAAAACTGTTTTTT. Protein: CASSPEGGAREKLFF.

This clonotype has at least ten counts. The chain carries TRBV3-1 and TRBJ2-1; 7 nucleotides match TRBD1. V was clipped by 5 bases and J by 4 bases; unmatched bases: 5. Germline V lookup: CDR1 LGHDT, CDR2 YNNKEL (reference sequence). This CDR3 has 14 residues. In nucleotides, the CDR3 is TGTGCCAGCAGCAAATGGGACAGTTACAATGAGCAGTTCTTC. Its translation: CASSKWDSYNEQFF.

The J gene is TRBJ2-3, the V gene TRBV7-2; D is undetermined. This CDR3 comprises 14 residues. CDR1 is SGHTA, CDR2 FQGNSA, per germline. V was cut by 4 bases and J by 0 bases, with 8 bases left in between. CDR3 coding DNA: TGTGCCAGCAGCTCGGCGGTTAGCACAGATACGCAGTATTTT. This sequence encodes CASSSAVSTDTQYF.

This clonotype showed up many times. This rearrangement joins TRBV4-1 to TRBJ2-5; TRBD2 aligns across 9 bases. The CDR3 covers 16 residues. Germline CDR1 MGHRA, CDR2 YSYEKL. Germline trimming cut 3 bases from V and 6 bases from J; bases unmatched to any gene: 11. This CDR3 reads CASSQFSGSTSKTQYF. For the CDR3, the DNA is TGCGCCAGCAGCCAGTTTAGCGGGAGTACTTCGAAGACCCAGTACTTC.